Following are 21 T cell receptor beta chains from one sample sequenced in a study of shared clonotypes between healthy human individuals. Libraries were prepared by immunoSEQ multiplex PCR; TCRdb keeps only in-frame clonotypes and omits some of them. The top ten clones hold under 2% of a sample with some 790,000 clones, 55% to 75% of them seen once. Specimen: memory CD4+ T cells sorted from blood. Subset: CD45RA-negative fraction. All receptors derive from a woman aged 25 to 39 in good health.

The rearrangement joins TRBV28 to TRBJ1-5; TRBD1 matches 10 bases. Germline CDR1 and CDR2: MDHEN and SYDVKM. The V and J ends lost 5 bases and 6 bases, in that order; junction bases with no gene match: 7. The CDR3 is 15 amino acids. The DNA for the CDR3 is TGTGCCAGCAGTCGACTCCGGGACAGGGGTCAGCCCCAGCATTTT. Translating gives CASSRLRDRGQPQHF.

The chain uses TRBV5-6 and TRBJ2-5, with 7 bases identical to TRBD2. Per the germline V gene, CDR1 is SGHDT and CDR2 is YYEEEE. This CDR3 region has 13 residues. The V and J ends lost 1 base and 5 bases, in that order; junction bases with no gene match: 2. This chain's CDR3 is CASSLWEGETQYF. The DNA of the CDR3 is TGTGCCAGCAGCTTGTGGGAGGGGGAGACCCAGTACTTC.

This clone was observed many times. The chain joins TRBV28 to TRBJ2-2; 8 bases fit TRBD1. Losses at the gene ends were 5 bases for V and 1 base for J; bases not matched to a gene: 15. Germline CDR1 is MDHEN and CDR2 is SYDVKM. The CDR3 sequence is 19 residues long. CDR3 sequence reads: CASSPLRRTGYRNTGELFF. CDR3 DNA sequence: TGTGCCAGCAGTCCCCTACGTAGGACAGGGTATCGGAACACCGGGGAGCTGTTTTTT. The complete variable domain, with remaining parts taken from reference TRBV28 and TRBJ2-2, reads DVKVTQSSRYLVKRTGEKVFLECVQDMDHENMFWYRQDPGLGLRLIYFSYDVKMKEKGDIPEGYSVSREKKERFSLILESASTNQTSMYLCASSPLRRTGYRNTGELFFGEGSRLTVL.

The CDR3 here is CASSTGRFGYGYTF. The CDR3 DNA reads TGTGCCAGTAGTACGGGACGGTTTGGCTATGGCTACACCTTC. The gene calls are TRBV19 and TRBJ1-2, with a tentative D call TRBD1 (5 bases). Germline loops: CDR1 LNHDA, CDR2 SQIVND (reference sequence). The CDR3 sequence is 14 residues long. Trimming took off 4 bases at V and 4 bases at J, with 13 bases between the two ends.

The chain combines TRBV19 with TRBJ2-3, with D possibly matching TRBD2 (5 bases). Germline CDR1 reads LNHDA; CDR2 reads SQIVND (reference sequence). This CDR3 is built from 17 residues. The germline V and J ends were trimmed by 3 bases and 1 base, with 17 bases remaining between them. As DNA, the CDR3 is TGTGCCAGTAGTATTCGCTTAAAAAGTAGCGGCACAGATACGCAGTATTTT. Translation gives CASSIRLKSSGTDTQYF.

The chain links TRBV7-6 to TRBJ1-1; D is uncertain. Germline loops: CDR1 SGHVS, CDR2 FNYEAQ. V was pared by 5 bases and J by 3 bases, with 16 bases between. This CDR3 is 15 amino acids long. CDR3 nucleotides: TGTGCCAGCAGCGAAATTCGAAGTCGGTACACTGAAGCTTTCTTT. Amino acids: CASSEIRSRYTEAFF.

This sequence joins TRBV30 and TRBJ1-1; D uncertain. Looked up from germline, CDR1 is GTSNPN and CDR2 is SVGIG (reference sequence). The V gene lost 0 bases and the J gene lost 1 base, with 9 bases spanning the gap. The CDR3 contains 14 residues. The CDR3: CAWSVNGENTEAFF. The CDR3 bases are TGTGCCTGGAGTGTAAATGGAGAGAACACTGAAGCTTTCTTT.

J is TRBJ1-1 and V is TRBV28; D perhaps matches TRBD1 (6 bases). The CDR3 contains 14 residues. The germline CDR1 and CDR2 sequences are MDHEN and SYDVKM. V was pared by 1 base and J by 8 bases, with 14 bases between. The CDR3 nucleotides are TGTGCCAGCAGTTTATACCGGGACATCCCAGAAGCTTTCTTT. This gives the protein CASSLYRDIPEAFF.

This clone came up a few times. The CDR3 sequence: CASSPRGTGGPETQYF. The CDR3 nucleotides read TGTGCCAGCAGCCCGCGCGGGACAGGAGGGCCTGAGACCCAGTACTTC. This chain joins TRBV2 and TRBJ2-5; 8 positions agree with TRBD1. V lost 6 bases, J lost 5 bases, and 14 bases stayed unmatched. This CDR3 has 16 residues. CDR1 is SNHLY, CDR2 FYNNEI, per germline.

The chain has TRBV5-1 and TRBJ2-7, with TRBD2 as a possible D gene (5 bases). The CDR3 covers 14 residues. CDR1 is SGHRS, CDR2 YFSETQ, per germline. With 4 bases removed from V and 2 bases from J, the gap between germline ends came to 13 bases. CDR3 protein: CASSQHSGTYEQYF. CDR3 DNA: TGCGCCAGCAGCCAACATTCGGGGACCTACGAGCAGTACTTC. Together with reference TRBV5-1 and TRBJ2-7, the CDR3 gives the full variable domain: KAGVTQTPRYLIKTRGQQVTLSCSPISGHRSVSWYQQTPGQGLQFLFEYFSETQRNKGNFPGRFSGRQFSNSRSEMNVSTLELGDSALYLCASSQHSGTYEQYFGPGTRLTVT.

This clone came up many times. V gene TRBV20-1 combines with J gene TRBJ2-5; the D gene is possibly TRBD1 (5 bases). CDR3 length equals 11 residues. In germline, CDR1 is DFQATT, CDR2 SNEGSKA (reference sequence). Trimming removed 5 bases from V and 5 bases from J, with 9 bases in between. The CDR3 coding sequence is TGCAGTGCTCCAGGGTTTGAGACCCAGTACTTC. Translation: CSAPGFETQYF.

In this sample, this clone turned up a few times. The chain joins TRBV9 to TRBJ2-3, with D possibly being TRBD2 (6 bases). The CDR3 covers 15 residues. The V gene's germline CDR1 is SGDLS and CDR2 YYNGEE. Trimming left V 4 bases short and J 2 bases short, with 14 bases between. The CDR3 bases are TGTGCCAGCAGCCCCTCTAGCGCCTTCACAGATACGCAGTATTTT. It encodes CASSPSSAFTDTQYF.

V is TRBV27 and J is TRBJ1-2; perhaps TRBD1 as D (5 bases). The germline V gene has CDR1 MNHEY and CDR2 SMNVEV (reference sequence). V was shortened by 2 bases and J by 10 bases, with 23 bases between the two germline ends. The CDR3 consists of 16 residues. CDR3 sequence: CASSLVPGGVGVSYTF. The DNA of the CDR3 is TGTGCCAGCAGTTTAGTTCCGGGAGGGGTGGGAGTATCCTACACCTTC.

Comments on this clone: This may stem from a read error, because a much larger clone lies one nucleotide away. The chain couples TRBV5-8 to TRBJ2-1; 11 nucleotides agree with TRBD2. Looked up from germline, CDR1 is SGHTS and CDR2 is YDEGEE. This CDR3 contains 17 residues. The ends lost 3 bases at V and 6 bases at J; junction bases unmatched: 11. CDR3 sequence (DNA): TGTGCCAGCAGCTCGGTGAGACTAGCGGGGACAGGCAATGAGCAGTTCTTC. Protein sequence: CASSSVRLAGTGNEQFF.

This chain joins TRBV4-2 and TRBJ1-2, with 8 bases that match TRBD1. V trimming: 1 base; J trimming: 5 bases; junction bases outside the gene matches: 12. CDR3 size: 17 residues. The V gene's germline CDR1 is LGHNA and CDR2 YNFKEQ. The CDR3 DNA sequence: TGTGCCAGCAGCCAAGTACAATCCGGGACAGGCGGGTATGGCTACACCTTC. It translates to CASSQVQSGTGGYGYTF.

The chain is built from TRBV30 and TRBJ1-2; D not certain. The ends were cut back, 5 bases at V and 6 bases at J, with 22 bases in the middle. The germline gives CDR1 GTSNPN, CDR2 SVGIG (reference sequence). This CDR3 contains 15 residues. CDR3 nucleotide sequence: TGTGCCTGGTCAAACAAAGGGCTCTCCTTCCATGGCTACACCTTC. Translation: CAWSNKGLSFHGYTF.

The rearrangement links TRBV7-2 to TRBJ2-1, with 7 bases lining up with TRBD2. J gave up 2 bases and V 1 base, and 11 bases lay outside the gene matches. The CDR3 has 18 residues. Per the germline V gene, CDR1 is SGHTA and CDR2 is FQGNSA. For the CDR3, the DNA is TGTGCCAGCAGCTTAGGTTCCGGGGGGTCAAAGCCCTACAATGAGCAGTTCTTC. It codes for CASSLGSGGSKPYNEQFF. Variable domain in full (rest from reference TRBV7-2 and TRBJ2-1): GAGVSQSPSNKVTEKGKDVELRCDPISGHTALYWYRQSLGQGLEFLIYFQGNSAPDKSGLPSDRFSAERTGGSVSTLTIQRTQQEDSAVYLCASSLGSGGSKPYNEQFFGPGTRLTVL.

This chain links TRBV30 with TRBJ2-7; the match to TRBD2 covers 8 bases. The CDR3 is 14 residues long. J was trimmed by 2 bases and V by 0 bases; bases with no gene match: 3. CDR1 GTSNPN and CDR2 SVGIG come from the germline V gene (reference sequence). The CDR3 spells CAWSVTGGAYEQYF. DNA of the CDR3: TGTGCCTGGAGTGTAACCGGGGGGGCCTACGAGCAGTACTTC.

This chain joins TRBV28 and TRBJ1-5; a possible D gene is TRBD1 (5 bases). The CDR3 spans 12 residues. V lost 2 bases, J lost 8 bases, and 7 bases lay in between. Germline CDR1 is MDHEN and CDR2 is SYDVKM. CDR3 protein: CASSLGGEPQHF. The CDR3 DNA reads as TGTGCCAGCAGTTTAGGGGGGGAGCCCCAGCATTTT.

This clone showed up just once. The chain is built from TRBV28 and TRBJ1-4; 7 bases fit TRBD1. CDR3 length: 17 amino acids. The germline V gene has CDR1 MDHEN and CDR2 SYDVKM. J was trimmed by 0 bases and V by 4 bases; bases with no gene match: 8. The CDR3 DNA reads TGTGCCAGCAGTTCTCGGACAGGAAGGGCAACTAATGAAAAACTGTTTTTT. Encoded protein: CASSSRTGRATNEKLFF.

This sequence joins TRBV5-3 and TRBJ2-7; no definite D call. TRBV5-3 is recorded as an ORF, its role being uncertain. Trimming removed 4 bases from V and 2 bases from J, with 4 bases in between. This CDR3 has 11 amino acids. Here the CDR3 DNA reads TGTGCCAGAAGCAATACCTACGAGCAGTACTTC. Translating it yields CARSNTYEQYF.